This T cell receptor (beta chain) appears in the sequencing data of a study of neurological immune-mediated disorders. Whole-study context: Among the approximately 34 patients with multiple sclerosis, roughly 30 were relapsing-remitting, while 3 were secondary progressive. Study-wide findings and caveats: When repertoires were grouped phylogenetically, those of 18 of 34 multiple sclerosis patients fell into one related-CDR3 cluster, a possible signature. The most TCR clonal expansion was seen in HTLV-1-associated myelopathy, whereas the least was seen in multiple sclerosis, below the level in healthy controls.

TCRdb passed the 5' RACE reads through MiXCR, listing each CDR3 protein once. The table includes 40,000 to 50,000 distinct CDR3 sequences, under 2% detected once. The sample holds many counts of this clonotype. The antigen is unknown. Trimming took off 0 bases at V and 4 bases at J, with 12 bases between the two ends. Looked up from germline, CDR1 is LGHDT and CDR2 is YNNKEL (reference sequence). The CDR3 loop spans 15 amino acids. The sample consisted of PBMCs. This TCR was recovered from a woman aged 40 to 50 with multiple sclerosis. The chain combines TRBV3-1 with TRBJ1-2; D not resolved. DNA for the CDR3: TGTGCCAGCAGCCAAGATACGAACCGAATCTATGGCTACACCTTC. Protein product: CASSQDTNRIYGYTF.